Below, 5 T cell receptor beta chains from the same sample are listed, as sequenced in a study of T cell repertoires in ileal Crohn's disease. Time point noted: neoterminal ileum biopsy at postoperative endoscopy, about 6 months after surgery. Produced via immunoSEQ multiplex PCR; TCRdb's table is partial and in-frame only. The sample shows more than 7,000 clones, around four fifths of them seen only once. What was sequenced was ileal tissue. The receptors stem from an adult with Crohn's disease.

The rearrangement links TRBV6-1 to TRBJ1-1; 10 bases are a match to TRBD1. Trimming took 2 bases from V and 7 from J; bases not matched to a gene: 4. The germline V gene has CDR1 MNHNS and CDR2 SASEGT. This CDR3 contains 14 residues. The CDR3, as DNA: TGTGCCAGCAGTGAACCGGGACAGGGGAATGAAGCTTTCTTT. It specifies CASSEPGQGNEAFF.

By proportion, this clone is large (0.1 to 1%). This chain connects TRBV6-5 to TRBJ1-6; 8 positions match TRBD1. The CDR3 contains 15 residues. Trimming cost V 3 bases and J 9 bases; bases outside gene matches: 7. Germline V gene lookup returns CDR1 MNHEY and CDR2 SVGAGI. CDR3 bases: TGTGCCAGCAGTTATTCTCAGGGGGCGAGTTCACCCCTCCACTTT. Translated, it gives CASSYSQGASSPLHF.

The chain links TRBV10-1 to TRBJ2-2; possible D gene TRBD1, 5 bases. CDR1 is WNHNN and CDR2 is SYGVQD in the germline V gene (reference sequence). V shed 7 bases and J shed 1 base, with 10 bases lying between them. The CDR3 is 14 residues long. Here the CDR3 reads CASNGHQNTGELFF. The CDR3 DNA reads as TGCGCCAGCAATGGACACCAGAACACCGGGGAGCTGTTTTTT.

The chain couples TRBV5-1 to TRBJ1-4; D not resolved. The germline CDR1 and CDR2 sequences are SGHRS and YFSETQ. CDR3 length equals 13 residues. Trimming pared 4 bases from V and 4 bases from J, leaving 8 bases between. In DNA, the CDR3 is TGCGCCAGCAGCCCCTCCTTTAATGAAAAACTGTTTTTT. Encoded protein: CASSPSFNEKLFF.

The chain links TRBV7-3 to TRBJ2-2, with TRBD1 matching 8 bases. The CDR3 loop spans 15 amino acids. Germline lookup yields CDR1 SGHTA and CDR2 FQGTGA. Germline trimming cut 2 bases from V and 5 bases from J; bases unmatched to any gene: 4. The CDR3 spells CASSLQGAGTGELFF. For the CDR3, the DNA is TGTGCCAGCAGCTTACAGGGGGCAGGAACCGGGGAGCTGTTTTTT.